The entry that follows covers one TCR beta chain sequence. The sample comes from a study of OX40 agonist ivuxolimab in advanced cancers. Trimming removed 1 base from V and 2 bases from J, with 19 bases in between. This CDR3 spans 18 amino acids. CDR1 is LNHDA and CDR2 is SQIVND in the germline V gene (reference sequence). This table comes from immunoSEQ multiplex PCR, and its TCRdb copy is limited to in-frame clones, with some not included. The sample lists roughly 80,000 clones, around 84% occurring once. This chain links TRBV19 with TRBJ2-3; D is possibly TRBD2 (7 bases). This TCR was recovered from an adult with an advanced solid tumor such as melanoma, head and neck, liver or kidney cancer. Sequenced material: CD4+ or CD8+ T cells sorted from blood, taken in a trial of the OX40 agonist ivuxolimab. The DNA for the CDR3 is TGTGCCAGTAGTATAGTCCACGGTAGGGGGGGAAACACAGATACGCAGTATTTT. Amino acid sequence: CASSIVHGRGGNTDTQYF.